What follows is one T cell receptor beta chain and its context. This clone's antigen is unknown. Base qualities are not at hand, and no much larger clone is one base apart. The immunoSEQ Assay, a bias-controlled multiplex PCR, was used to amplify TCRbeta CDR3 regions from genomic DNA. In the original analysis: The number of nucleated cells in each sample was estimated by amplification of reference gene primers within the assay. Sequence reads were collapsed and filtered to measure the absolute abundance of every unique TCRbeta CDR3 rearrangement. For each sample, productive Simpson clonality was calculated as the square root of Simpson's diversity index across productive rearrangements. TCRdb limited this immuneACCESS table to in-frame rearrangements with V and J called. A share of clones is missing; checked studies link under half to unresolved V genes, and the rest is unexplained. V and J calls and clone size are copied from that table; D and trimming were computed from the DNA. The sample table lists around 200,000 clones, approximately 86% of them with a count of one. The ten largest clones take up approximately 0.66% of the sample.

The CDR3, cysteine through phenylalanine, is 18 amino acids long. Solely the CDR3 DNA is kept, with 54 bases framed from the first base. For CDR1 and CDR2, the germline V gene lists SGHTA and FQGNSA. V ends up 5 bases short and J 9 bases short, with an unmatched junction base count of 13. This entry belongs to a study of blood T cell repertoires in COVID-19 (dated by TCRdb to between 2020 and 2021). Study-wide context: Collaborator samples came from the United States, Italy and Spain and covered acute and convalescent phases of COVID-19. The repertoires were released in a freely available public database intended as a resource for research on the immune response to SARS-CoV-2. The dataset comprised deeply sampled blood TCRbeta repertoires from subjects exposed to, actively infected with, or recovered from COVID-19. The sample metadata nearly always contained a de-identified subject ID, COVID-19 status, age in years and sex. Samples were obtained from the ongoing ImmuneRACE study (first 160 participants) and from roughly 1,300 subjects provided by 6 global collaborators. The material from the prospective study consisted of cDNA or gDNA derived from T cells, B-cell-depleted T cells, or PBMCs. Where available, HLA class I and class II types were obtained from metadata supplied by the sample provider rather than from assay-based typing. What the work shows at the level of the full study, not this receptor alone: Clinical and demographic metadata were provided uncurated, with the amount varying by source and participant.

Each collaborating institution followed its own protocols to collect whole blood in K2EDTA tubes. For TCRbeta analysis, collaborator samples were shipped as frozen whole blood, as isolated PBMCs, or as DNA extracted from either sample type. The material sequenced was peripheral blood. The receptor's source is a man between 40 and 49 years old with acute or convalescent COVID-19. The chain is encoded by TRBV7-2 joined to TRBJ2-1, with 16 central nucleotides matching TRBD2. The CDR3 sequence is CASSPQPGLAGGYSEQFF. The DNA is TGTGCCAGCAGCCCTCAACCGGGACTAGCGGGAGGGTATAGTGAGCAGTTCTTC.